Sequencing of this T cell receptor (beta chain) was carried out in a study of blood T cells in healthy people across ages. Overall study: About one barcoded beta molecule was captured per two T cells (by template switching).

Regarding the study as a whole: For the donors, CMV status was unknown and possibly confounded expanded clonotype changes.

A second PCR, run for about 6 to 12 cycles, used a sample-barcoded 5' primer plus a J-beta primer mix. A minimum of 2.5 million CDR3-containing paired-end reads was obtained for each sample. TCRdb independently ran MiXCR on the 5' RACE reads; one entry per CDR3 protein. The sample holds approximately 730,000 distinct CDR3 sequences; 40% to 45% are singletons and the top ten take 20% to 25%. In each sample, at least 6.5 million PBMCs were isolated. Germline CDR1 reads SGHVS; CDR2 reads FQNEAQ. The V gene end was trimmed by 1 base and the J gene end by 6 bases; junction bases not matched to a gene: 12. The CDR3 runs to 18 residues. This clonotype was seen more than once but under ten times. The target antigen is unknown.

The chain couples TRBV7-8 to TRBJ2-1, with 10 positions matching TRBD2. The source of this sequence is an older woman in good health. Sequencing input: blood. CDR3 region: CASSLGDYSGRFSNEQFF. The CDR3, as DNA: TGTGCCAGCAGCTTAGGAGACTATAGCGGGAGGTTCAGCAATGAGCAGTTCTTC.